This is a list of T cell receptor beta chains from one sample in a study of T-cell memory formation after mild COVID-19. Using its own MiXCR run on the 5' RACE reads, TCRdb lists one record per CDR3 protein. Of about 84,000 distinct CDR3 sequences detected, approximately 15% appear once; the ten largest clones hold 25% to 35%. Sequenced input: PBMCs or a T cell subset sorted from them (not recorded which). These receptors were taken from an adult woman who had mild COVID-19 (a few samples of this study predate the infection). Cell type and time point are not known. The CDR3 runs from the conserved cysteine through the conserved F or W. The order of the fields is D gene, clone size, J gene, V gene, CDR3 DNA, CDR3 protein. A D gene is named only where the DNA matches it firmly. Part of the rows lack a size; the others show once, few, many or a class for expanded clones.

>.|.|TRBJ2-1|TRBV2
TGTGCCAGCAGTGAAACGTCGCTCCGGGACAATGAGCAGTTCTTC
CASSETSLRDNEQFF
>.|.|TRBJ2-3|TRBV7-6
TGTGCCAGCAGCTTAGGGACACTGACGTTCACAGATACGCAGTATTTT
CASSLGTLTFTDTQYF
>.|few|TRBJ2-3|TRBV9
TGTGCCAGCAGCTATTCGGGGGGCCGCACAGATACGCAGTATTTT
CASSYSGGRTDTQYF
>TRBD1|few|TRBJ2-7|TRBV7-9
TGTGCCAGCAGCTTAAAAGTGACAGGGTTTGTGTACGAGCAGTACTTC
CASSLKVTGFVYEQYF
>TRBD1|.|TRBJ1-2|TRBV6-5
TGTGCCAGCAGTGTCCGCGGGTCGACAGGGCTCCACAATCCCCTATCATATGGCTACACCTTC
CASSVRGSTGLHNPLSYGYTF
>.|few|TRBJ2-3|TRBV6-1
TGTGCCAGCAGTGAATGGGCTGAAACAGATACGCAGTATTTT
CASSEWAETDTQYF
>TRBD1|.|TRBJ2-3|TRBV9
TGTGCCAGTAACCAGGGACAGATCACAGATACGCAGTATTTT
CASNQGQITDTQYF
>.|few|TRBJ2-7|TRBV7-9
TGTGCCAGCAGCTGGCTATACGAGCAGTACTTC
CASSWLYEQYF
>TRBD1|few|TRBJ1-2|TRBV5-6
TGTGCCAGCAGCTTGATCGGGACAGGTCACTATGGCTACACCTTC
CASSLIGTGHYGYTF
>TRBD2|few|TRBJ2-1|TRBV19
TGTGCCAGTAGTCCGGGACTAGCGGGAGCAGCCGATGAGCAGTTCTTC
CASSPGLAGAADEQFF
>TRBD2|.|TRBJ2-1|TRBV4-2
TGTGCCAGCAGCCAAGAATGGGAACTAGCGGGGGAAGGTGAGCAGTTCTTC
CASSQEWELAGEGEQFF
>.|.|TRBJ2-7|TRBV28
TGTGCCAGCAGTTTGGACGGGAACACCTACGAGCAGTACTTC
CASSLDGNTYEQYF
>.|.|TRBJ2-3|TRBV12-3/TRBV12-4
TGTGCCAGCAGTACCCTTTTAGGGCCGGCAGATACGCAGTATTTT
CASSTLLGPADTQYF
>TRBD1|few|TRBJ1-2|TRBV12-3/TRBV12-4
TGTGCCAGCACGGAGTCCGGGACAGGGTACTATGGCTACACCTTC
CASTESGTGYYGYTF
>.|.|TRBJ1-1|TRBV5-1
TGCGCCAGCAGCTTGGGAGTTGAAGCTTTCTTT
CASSLGVEAFF
>TRBD2|.|TRBJ2-1|TRBV20-1
TGCAGTGCTGGGCAGGGACTAGCGGGAGGGAGATACAATGAGCAGTTCTTC
CSAGQGLAGGRYNEQFF
>TRBD1|.|TRBJ2-1|TRBV6-5
TGTGCCACGTTGGGACAGGGAGGGGGACATGAGCAGTTCTTC
CATLGQGGGHEQFF
>.|few|TRBJ2-7|TRBV27
TGTGCCAGCAGTTTCCGGACAAGATACGAGCAGTACTTC
CASSFRTRYEQYF
>.|few|TRBJ2-1|TRBV6-5
TGTGCCAGCAGTTTCGGGTTCTACAATGAGCAGTTCTTC
CASSFGFYNEQFF
>TRBD2|few|TRBJ2-3|TRBV7-8
TGTGCCAGCAGCCACGTGGGACTAGCGGGGTCGGAAGATACGCAGTATTTT
CASSHVGLAGSEDTQYF
>.|.|TRBJ1-1|TRBV19
TGTGCCAGTAGTATACCAGGGGCTGAAGCTTTCTTT
CASSIPGAEAFF
>.|few|TRBJ2-3|TRBV4-1
TGCGCCAGCAGCCACAGCGGAGATACGCAGTATTTT
CASSHSGDTQYF
>.|.|TRBJ1-1|TRBV9
TGTGCCAGCAGCGTAGATTCAAACGGACGGTTGGGTACTGAAGCTTTCTTT
CASSVDSNGRLGTEAFF
>.|.|TRBJ2-7|TRBV7-6
TGTGCCAGCAGCCCTTACAGGCGTCCCTACGAGCAGTACTTC
CASSPYRRPYEQYF
>TRBD2|.|TRBJ2-1|TRBV11-2
TGTGCCAGCAGCCCCTTAGCGGGGCCAGGTGTTGCGCAGTTCTTC
CASSPLAGPGVAQFF
>.|.|TRBJ2-5|TRBV12-3/TRBV12-4
TGTGCCAGCAGTCAGGACGGTGGGGAGGAGACCCAGTACTTC
CASSQDGGEETQYF
>TRBD2|.|TRBJ2-2|TRBV6-6
TGTGCCAGCGGACTAGCCGAGGTCGGGGAGCTGTTTTTT
CASGLAEVGELFF
>TRBD1|.|TRBJ2-7|TRBV27
TGTGCCAGCAGCTGGACAGGGGGCATGATCGACGAGCAGTACTTC
CASSWTGGMIDEQYF
>.|.|TRBJ2-3|TRBV6-5
TGTGCCAGCAGTTACGGGTCGGGAGTAAGGGGAGATACGCAGTATTTT
CASSYGSGVRGDTQYF
>TRBD1|.|TRBJ1-2|TRBV6-4
TGTGCCAGCAGTGACACTCCGGGACAGGTGGATGGCTACACCTTC
CASSDTPGQVDGYTF
>.|.|TRBJ2-7|TRBV2
TGTGCCAGCAGTGAAGACGGCAGGATGGCTTACGAGCAGTACTTC
CASSEDGRMAYEQYF
>.|many|TRBJ2-3|TRBV7-8
TGTGCCAGCACCCCCGCGGTGGGCACAGATACGCAGTATTTT
CASTPAVGTDTQYF
>.|.|TRBJ1-1|TRBV12-3/TRBV12-4
TGTGCCAGCACTACAGGTCCTGGAGCTTTCTTT
CASTTGPGAFF
>.|few|TRBJ2-3|TRBV7-9
TGTGCCAGCAGCCGCGGGGAGAGCACAGATACGCAGTATTTT
CASSRGESTDTQYF
>.|few|TRBJ1-2|TRBV7-2
TGTGCCTTAATGGGGGGGGCCTATGGCTACACCTTC
CALMGGAYGYTF
>.|few|TRBJ1-3|TRBV5-6
TGTGCCAGCAGCTTTGGGGACATTATGGGAAACACCATATATTTT
CASSFGDIMGNTIYF
>.|few|TRBJ1-2|TRBV4-3
TGCGCCAGCAGCCAATCTGGGCACTTTAACTATGGCTACACCTTC
CASSQSGHFNYGYTF
>TRBD2|few|TRBJ2-2|TRBV6-5
TGTGCCAGCACCCCGATCGGGGAGGGAACCGGGGAGCTGTTTTTT
CASTPIGEGTGELFF
>TRBD1|many|TRBJ2-7|TRBV24-1
TGTGCCACCAGTGATACAGGGGACCTTGCCTACGAGCAGTACTTC
CATSDTGDLAYEQYF
>.|.|TRBJ1-6|TRBV6-5
TGTGCCAGCACCCCGGACAGAGAAGACTCACCCCTCCACTTT
CASTPDREDSPLHF
>.|.|TRBJ1-6|TRBV4-1
TGCGCCAGCAGCCAAGCCCCAGACTCGGTGAATTCACCCCTCCACTTT
CASSQAPDSVNSPLHF
>TRBD2|few|TRBJ2-1|TRBV4-1
TGCGCCAGCAGCCAAGTGGGACTAGCGGGGGGAGACGAGCAGTTCTTC
CASSQVGLAGGDEQFF
>.|medium-sized|TRBJ2-1|TRBV10-2
TGCGCCAGCAGTGAGACGGCTTCCGAGCAGTTCTTC
CASSETASEQFF
>.|.|TRBJ2-3|TRBV19
TGTGCCAGTAGTAGCGACTGGACAGAGGTGGATACGCAGTATTTT
CASSSDWTEVDTQYF
>TRBD1|.|TRBJ1-1|TRBV6-5
TGTGCCAGCAGTTTTCCCGGGACAGGGAACACTGAAGCTTTCTTT
CASSFPGTGNTEAFF
>.|few|TRBJ2-7|TRBV7-9
TGTGCCAGCAGCCCGCCGGGGTCAAACGAGCAGTACTTC
CASSPPGSNEQYF
>.|.|TRBJ2-3|TRBV5-6
TGTGCCAGCAGCTTGGAGTTGAGAGACAGCACAGATACGCAGTATTTT
CASSLELRDSTDTQYF
>TRBD1|.|TRBJ2-7|TRBV4-1
TGCGCCAGCAGCCATGATTCCGGACAGGGCTACGAGCAGTACTTC
CASSHDSGQGYEQYF
>.|.|TRBJ1-1|TRBV4-1
TGCGCCAGCAGCCAGCTCAGGCTGAGGACTGAAGCTTTCTTT
CASSQLRLRTEAFF
>.|few|TRBJ2-3|TRBV9
TGTGCCAGCAGCGTAGCCGGGAGTCCAGATACGCAGTATTTT
CASSVAGSPDTQYF
>TRBD1|.|TRBJ2-4|TRBV24-1
TGTGCCACCAGTTGGGACAGCCGACCCGTAGCCAAAAACATTCAGTACTTC
CATSWDSRPVAKNIQYF
>.|.|TRBJ1-1|TRBV2
TGTGCCAGCACCCGGGTGAACACTGAAGCTTTCTTT
CASTRVNTEAFF
>TRBD1|few|TRBJ2-3|TRBV7-3
TGTGCCAGCAGCCCGAGGGACAGGGCCACAGATACGCAGTATTTT
CASSPRDRATDTQYF
>TRBD1|many|TRBJ2-1|TRBV5-1
TGCGCCAGCAGCGAACCGACAGGGTTGAATGAGCAGTTCTTC
CASSEPTGLNEQFF
>.|.|TRBJ2-1|TRBV30
TGTGCCTCCTTGGTAACTTACAATGAGCAGTTCTTC
CASLVTYNEQFF
>.|.|TRBJ1-1|TRBV19
TGTGCCAGTAGTATCGAGGCAGGGTTGAACACTGAAGCTTTCTTT
CASSIEAGLNTEAFF
>TRBD1|.|TRBJ1-2|TRBV29-1
TGCAGCGTGGAAGGACAGGCCTTATCTAACTATGGCTACACCTTC
CSVEGQALSNYGYTF